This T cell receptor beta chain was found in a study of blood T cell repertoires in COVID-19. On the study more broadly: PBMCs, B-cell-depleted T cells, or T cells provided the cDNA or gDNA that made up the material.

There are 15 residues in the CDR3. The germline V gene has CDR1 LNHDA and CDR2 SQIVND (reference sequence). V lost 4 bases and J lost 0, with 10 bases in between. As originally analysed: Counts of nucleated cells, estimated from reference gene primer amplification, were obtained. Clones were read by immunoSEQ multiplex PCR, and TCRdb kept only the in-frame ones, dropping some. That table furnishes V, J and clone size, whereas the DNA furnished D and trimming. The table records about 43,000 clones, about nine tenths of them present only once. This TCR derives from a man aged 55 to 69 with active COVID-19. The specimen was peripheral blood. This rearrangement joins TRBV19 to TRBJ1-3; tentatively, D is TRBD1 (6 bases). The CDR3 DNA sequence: TGTGCCAGTAGTAGAGGACAGAGCTCTGGAAACACCATATATTTT. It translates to CASSRGQSSGNTIYF. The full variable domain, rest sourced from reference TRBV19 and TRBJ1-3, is DGGITQSPKYLFRKEGQNVTLSCEQNLNHDAMYWYRQDPGQGLRLIYYSQIVNDFQKGDIAEGYSVSREKKESFPLTVTSAQKNPTAFYLCASSRGQSSGNTIYFGEGSWLTVV.